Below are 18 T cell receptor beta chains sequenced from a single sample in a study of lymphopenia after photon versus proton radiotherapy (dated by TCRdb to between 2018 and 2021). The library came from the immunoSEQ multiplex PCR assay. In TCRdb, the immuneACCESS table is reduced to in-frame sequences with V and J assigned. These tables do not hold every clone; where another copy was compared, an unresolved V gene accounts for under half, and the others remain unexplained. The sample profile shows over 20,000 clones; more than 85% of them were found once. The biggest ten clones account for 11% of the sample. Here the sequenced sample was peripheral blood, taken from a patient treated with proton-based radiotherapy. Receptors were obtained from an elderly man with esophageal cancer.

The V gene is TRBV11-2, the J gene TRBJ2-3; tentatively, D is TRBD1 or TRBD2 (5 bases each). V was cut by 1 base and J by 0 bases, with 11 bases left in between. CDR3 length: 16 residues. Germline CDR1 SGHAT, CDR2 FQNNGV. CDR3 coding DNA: TGTGCCAGCAGCTTAGGAGGGGCCAGAAGCACAGATACGCAGTATTTT. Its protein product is CASSLGGARSTDTQYF.

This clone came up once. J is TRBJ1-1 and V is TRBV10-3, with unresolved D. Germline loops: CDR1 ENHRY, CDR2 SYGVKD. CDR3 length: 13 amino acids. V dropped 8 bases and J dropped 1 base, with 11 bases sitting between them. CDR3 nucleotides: TGTGCCATCCAGACACATACGAACACTGAAGCTTTCTTT. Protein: CAIQTHTNTEAFF.

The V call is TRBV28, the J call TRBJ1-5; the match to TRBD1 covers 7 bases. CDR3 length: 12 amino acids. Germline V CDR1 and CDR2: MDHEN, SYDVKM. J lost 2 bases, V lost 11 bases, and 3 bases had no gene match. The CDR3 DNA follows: TGTGCCCAGGGGGGACGCAATCAGCCCCAGCATTTT. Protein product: CAQGGRNQPQHF.

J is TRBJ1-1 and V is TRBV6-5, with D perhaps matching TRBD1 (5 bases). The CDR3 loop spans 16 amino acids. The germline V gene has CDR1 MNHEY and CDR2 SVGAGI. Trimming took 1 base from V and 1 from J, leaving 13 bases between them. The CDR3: CASSYFAGRGNTEAFF. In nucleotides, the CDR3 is TGTGCCAGCAGTTACTTTGCAGGGCGCGGGAACACTGAAGCTTTCTTT.

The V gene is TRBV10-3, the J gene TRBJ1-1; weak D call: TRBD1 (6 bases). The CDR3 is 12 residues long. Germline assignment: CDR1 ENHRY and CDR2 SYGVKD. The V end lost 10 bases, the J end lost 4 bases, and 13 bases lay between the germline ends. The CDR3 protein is CANGGGPTEAFF. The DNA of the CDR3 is TGTGCCAATGGAGGGGGTCCCACTGAAGCTTTCTTT.

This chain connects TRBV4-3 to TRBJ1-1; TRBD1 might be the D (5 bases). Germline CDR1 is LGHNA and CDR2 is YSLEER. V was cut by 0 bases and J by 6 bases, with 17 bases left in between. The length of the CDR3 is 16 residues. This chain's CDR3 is CASSQDAGFGSPEAFF. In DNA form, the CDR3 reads TGCGCCAGCAGCCAAGATGCAGGGTTTGGTTCACCTGAAGCTTTCTTT.

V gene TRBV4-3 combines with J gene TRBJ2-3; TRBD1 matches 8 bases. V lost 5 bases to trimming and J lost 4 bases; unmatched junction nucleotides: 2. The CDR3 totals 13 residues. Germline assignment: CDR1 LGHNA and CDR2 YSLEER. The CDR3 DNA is TGCGCCAGCAGCAAGGGACAGGCAGATACGCAGTATTTT. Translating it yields CASSKGQADTQYF.

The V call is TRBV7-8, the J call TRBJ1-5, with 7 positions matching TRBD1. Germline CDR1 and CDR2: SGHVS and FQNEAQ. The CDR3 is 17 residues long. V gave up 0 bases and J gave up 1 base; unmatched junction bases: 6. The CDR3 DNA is TGTGCCAGCAGCTTAGCGACAGGGTGGGAGAGCAATCAGCCCCAGCATTTT. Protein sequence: CASSLATGWESNQPQHF.

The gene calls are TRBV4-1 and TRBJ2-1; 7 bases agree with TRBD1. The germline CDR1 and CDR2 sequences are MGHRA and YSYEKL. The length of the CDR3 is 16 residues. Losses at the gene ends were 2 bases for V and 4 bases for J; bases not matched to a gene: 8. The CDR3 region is CASSQSRQGVYNEQFF. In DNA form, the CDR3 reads TGCGCCAGCAGCCAATCCCGACAGGGCGTATACAATGAGCAGTTCTTC.

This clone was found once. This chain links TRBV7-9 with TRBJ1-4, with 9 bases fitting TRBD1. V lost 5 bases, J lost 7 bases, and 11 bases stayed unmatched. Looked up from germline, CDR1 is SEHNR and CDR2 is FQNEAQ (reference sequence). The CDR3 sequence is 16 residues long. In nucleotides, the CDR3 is TGTGCCAGCAGCAAGTATAACAGGGGGCGGCGTGAAAAACTGTTTTTT. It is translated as CASSKYNRGRREKLFF.

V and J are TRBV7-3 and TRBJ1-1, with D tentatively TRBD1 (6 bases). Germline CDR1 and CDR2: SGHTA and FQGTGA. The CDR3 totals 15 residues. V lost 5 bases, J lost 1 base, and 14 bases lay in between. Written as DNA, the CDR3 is TGTGCCAGCAGCGCCCTAGGGGGGTGGAACACTGAAGCTTTCTTT. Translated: CASSALGGWNTEAFF. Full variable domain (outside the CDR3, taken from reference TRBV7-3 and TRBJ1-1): GAGVSQTPSNKVTEKGKYVELRCDPISGHTALYWYRQSLGQGPEFLIYFQGTGAADDSGLPNDRFFAVRPEGSVSTLKIQRTERGDSAVYLCASSALGGWNTEAFFGQGTRLTVV.

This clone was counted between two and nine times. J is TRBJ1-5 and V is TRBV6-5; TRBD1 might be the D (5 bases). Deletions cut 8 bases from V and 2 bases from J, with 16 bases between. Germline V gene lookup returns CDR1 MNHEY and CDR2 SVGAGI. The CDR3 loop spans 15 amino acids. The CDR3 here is CASGRGGRGNQPQHF. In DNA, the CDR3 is TGTGCCAGCGGAAGGGGCGGAAGGGGCAATCAGCCCCAGCATTTT.

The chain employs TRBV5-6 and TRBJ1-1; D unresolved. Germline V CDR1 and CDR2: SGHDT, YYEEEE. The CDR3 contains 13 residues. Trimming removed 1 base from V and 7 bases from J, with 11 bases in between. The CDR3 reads CASSLNGIFEAFF. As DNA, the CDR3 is TGTGCCAGCAGCTTGAACGGGATATTTGAAGCTTTCTTT. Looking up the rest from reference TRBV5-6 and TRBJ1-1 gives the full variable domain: DAGVTQSPTHLIKTRGQQVTLRCSPKSGHDTVSWYQQALGQGPQFIFQYYEEEERQRGNFPDRFSGHQFPNYSSELNVNALLLGDSALYLCASSLNGIFEAFFGQGTRLTVV.

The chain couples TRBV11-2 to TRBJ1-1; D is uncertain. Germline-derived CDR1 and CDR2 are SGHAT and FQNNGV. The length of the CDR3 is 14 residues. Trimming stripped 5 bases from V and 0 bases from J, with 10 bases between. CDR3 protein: CASSHPPVNTEAFF. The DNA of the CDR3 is TGTGCCAGCAGCCACCCCCCGGTGAACACTGAAGCTTTCTTT.

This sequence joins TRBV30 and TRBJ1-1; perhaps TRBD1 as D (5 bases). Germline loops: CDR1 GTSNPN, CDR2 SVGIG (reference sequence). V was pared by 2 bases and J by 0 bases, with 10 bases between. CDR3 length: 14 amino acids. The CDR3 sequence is CAWSNDRLNTEAFF. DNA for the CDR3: TGTGCCTGGAGTAATGACAGATTGAACACTGAAGCTTTCTTT.

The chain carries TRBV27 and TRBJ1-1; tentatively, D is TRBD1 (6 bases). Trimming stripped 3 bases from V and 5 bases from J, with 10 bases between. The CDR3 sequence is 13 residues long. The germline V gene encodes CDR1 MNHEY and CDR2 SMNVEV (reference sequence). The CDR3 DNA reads TGTGCCAGCAGTTTGGGGGGGCGGACTGAAGCTTTCTTT. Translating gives CASSLGGRTEAFF.

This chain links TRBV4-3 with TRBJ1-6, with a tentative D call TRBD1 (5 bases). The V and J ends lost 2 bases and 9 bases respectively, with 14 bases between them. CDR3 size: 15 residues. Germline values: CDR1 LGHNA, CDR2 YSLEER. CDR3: CASSQTTGVGSPLHF. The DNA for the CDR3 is TGCGCCAGCAGCCAAACCACAGGTGTTGGTTCACCCCTCCACTTT.

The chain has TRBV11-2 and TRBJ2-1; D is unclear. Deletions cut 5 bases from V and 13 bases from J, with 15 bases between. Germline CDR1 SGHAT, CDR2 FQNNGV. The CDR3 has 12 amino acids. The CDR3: CASSHSNSSQFF. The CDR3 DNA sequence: TGTGCCAGCAGCCATTCCAACAGTTCACAGTTCTTC.